This is a list of T cell receptor beta chains from one sample in a study of blood T cells in healthy people across ages. TCRdb ran MiXCR on the 5' RACE reads and lists one entry per CDR3 protein. Altogether 800,000 to 950,000 distinct CDR3 sequences are present, about 44% being singletons, with the ten largest covering roughly an eighth. The specimen was blood. Receptors originate from a man aged 30-40 years in good health. The conserved cysteine and the conserved F or W are not part of the CDR3 here.

V | CDR3
TRBV5-1 | ASRSGSGQETQY
TRBV20-1 | SAPGVPGANVLT
TRBV7-2 | ASSPWVSTSTDTQY
TRBV5-5 | ASSGLAGATDTQY
TRBV29-1 | SVEGRGARISYNEQY
TRBV2 | ASSETATGTGRREQY
TRBV5-6 | ASSLEATGQFPRWVEKLF
TRBV5-6 | ASSFRGLIQETQY
TRBV20-1 | SARPQLTAKNIQY
TRBV6-1 | ASSAETGTYEQY
TRBV27 | AGSRTYDPYEQY
TRBV20-1 | SARDQGTEKMNTEAF
TRBV5-1 | ASSGSGKQF
TRBV6-1 | ASTSGGSGNEQY
TRBV12-5 | ASGRDYEQY
TRBV29-1 | SVEDPKLAGGGNEQY
TRBV6-2/TRBV6-3 | ASRSGQKFYGYT
TRBV10-3 | AISDGSSSYEQY
TRBV28 | ASIGHRSLYEQY
TRBV27 | ASSLRGSGGAMDTQY
TRBV10-3 | AIRETGTGRRGYT
TRBV7-2 | ASSRLGLSNTEAF